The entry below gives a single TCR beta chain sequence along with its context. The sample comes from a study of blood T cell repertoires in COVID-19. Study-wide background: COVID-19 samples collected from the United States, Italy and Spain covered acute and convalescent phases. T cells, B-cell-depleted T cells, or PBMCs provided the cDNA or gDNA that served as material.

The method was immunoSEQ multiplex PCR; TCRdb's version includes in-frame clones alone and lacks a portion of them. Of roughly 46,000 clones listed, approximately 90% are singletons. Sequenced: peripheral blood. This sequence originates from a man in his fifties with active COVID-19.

The CDR3 here is CASSFSPGLGSLGETQYF. The CDR3 DNA reads TGTGCCAGCAGTTTCTCCCCGGGACTAGGGAGTCTGGGAGAGACCCAGTACTTC. The chain combines TRBV28 with TRBJ2-5, with 8 bases lining up with TRBD2. With V trimmed by 3 bases and J by 4 bases, 16 bases remained unmatched. The germline gives CDR1 MDHEN, CDR2 SYDVKM. This CDR3 region has 18 residues.